Listed below are T cell receptor beta chains from one sample, sequenced in a study of persistence of HIV-infected CD4 T cells. No antigen is known for these receptors. The repertoire was sequenced with immunoSEQ multiplex PCR; TCRdb's copy has only in-frame clones and lacks some. The sample contains more than 30,000 clones, roughly 87% of which appear only once. The sequences come from CD4+ T cells sorted from PBMCs after roughly 18-hour stimulation, collected from a patient who received antiretroviral therapy. Source of these receptors: an adult woman with HIV who was CMV-seropositive. CDR3s include the opening cysteine and the closing phenylalanine or tryptophan. The order of the fields is D gene, clone size, V gene, J gene, CDR3 protein, CDR3 DNA. D genes are given only for firm matches. Size tells how often a clone was seen (once, few, many) or the class of an expanded clone, and some rows leave it out.

TRBD1	-	TRBV11-3	TRBJ2-2	CASSPSGQLARAGELFF	TGTGCCAGCAGCCCTTCGGGACAGTTAGCCCGGGCCGGGGAGCTGTTTTTT
-	-	TRBV5-6	TRBJ1-4	CASSRRSGLVEKLFF	TGTGCCAGCAGCCGACGGTCCGGACTGGTTGAAAAACTGTTTTTT
TRBD1	-	TRBV19	TRBJ1-1	CASSIGTGMTEAFF	TGTGCCAGTAGTATTGGGACAGGCATGACTGAAGCTTTCTTT
-	-	TRBV2	TRBJ2-3	CASSEAWGSDTQYF	TGTGCCAGCAGTGAAGCATGGGGGTCAGATACGCAGTATTTT
-	-	TRBV9	TRBJ2-1	CASSLGPNSYNEQFF	TGTGCCAGCAGCCTTGGTCCGAACTCCTACAATGAGCAGTTCTTC
TRBD1	-	TRBV5-6	TRBJ2-5	CASGRDSPETQYF	TGTGCCAGCGGCCGGGACAGCCCAGAGACCCAGTACTTC
-	-	TRBV5-5	TRBJ1-6	CASSIGTTDSPLHF	TGTGCCAGCAGCATCGGGACAACGGATTCACCCCTCCACTTT
-	-	TRBV18	TRBJ1-1	CASSTGTENTEAFF	TGTGCCAGTTCCACCGGGACGGAAAACACTGAAGCTTTCTTT
TRBD1	-	TRBV24-1	TRBJ2-3	CATSDHGTVTDTQYF	TGTGCCACCAGTGACCACGGGACAGTCACAGATACGCAGTATTTT
TRBD1	-	TRBV19	TRBJ2-2	CASSIGRRTGGVGELFF	TGTGCCAGTAGTATAGGCAGGAGGACAGGGGGCGTCGGGGAGCTGTTTTTT
TRBD2	-	TRBV19	TRBJ2-3	CASSIGGGTDTQYF	TGTGCCAGTAGTATAGGCGGGGGGACAGATACGCAGTATTTT
-	-	TRBV19	TRBJ1-1	CASSSPSGNTEAFF	TGTGCCAGTAGCTCTCCGTCCGGGAACACTGAAGCTTTCTTT
-	-	TRBV30	TRBJ2-1	CAWSVRWGSEQFF	TGTGCCTGGAGTGTAAGGTGGGGGAGTGAGCAGTTCTTC
-	-	TRBV28	TRBJ1-2	CASSLSQSRASFYGYTF	TGTGCCAGCAGTTTGTCTCAGTCCAGGGCATCTTTCTATGGCTACACCTTC
-	once	TRBV2	TRBJ1-1	CASSDRGYTGLNTEAFF	TGTGCCAGCAGTGACAGGGGCTACACGGGACTAAACACTGAAGCTTTCTTT
TRBD1	-	TRBV19	TRBJ1-5	CASSPPGQGSQPQHF	TGTGCCAGTAGTCCACCGGGACAGGGCAGTCAGCCCCAGCATTTT
TRBD2	-	TRBV5-1	TRBJ2-1	CASSLPLGLANNEQFF	TGCGCCAGCAGCCTTCCCTTGGGACTAGCCAACAATGAGCAGTTCTTC
-	once	TRBV4-3	TRBJ1-2	CASRPRTGPTNYGYTF	TGCGCCAGCAGACCCCGGACTGGTCCTACTAACTATGGCTACACCTTC
TRBD1	-	TRBV5-1	TRBJ1-6	CASSLDSERGQVVGSNSPLHF	TGCGCCAGCAGCTTAGATAGCGAGAGGGGGCAGGTGGTAGGGAGTAATTCACCCCTCCACTTT
TRBD2	-	TRBV7-2	TRBJ2-3	CASSLYGLAGDTDTQYF	TGTGCCAGCAGCTTATACGGACTAGCGGGGGACACAGATACGCAGTATTTT
-	once	TRBV19	TRBJ2-3	CASSPERGSGTDTQYF	TGTGCCAGTAGCCCCGAGAGAGGGAGCGGCACAGATACGCAGTATTTT
TRBD1	-	TRBV5-6	TRBJ2-1	CASSLAGTDSYNEQFF	TGTGCCAGCAGCTTGGCTGGGACAGACTCCTACAATGAGCAGTTCTTC
-	-	TRBV2	TRBJ1-6	CASPGTTRNSPLHF	TGTGCCAGCCCTGGGACAACGCGTAATTCACCCCTCCACTTT
TRBD2	once	TRBV19	TRBJ2-5	CASSTGGTSGSGTQYF	TGTGCCAGTAGTACAGGCGGGACTAGCGGATCGGGGACCCAGTACTTC
-	once	TRBV18	TRBJ2-1	CASSRSTWGAADEQFF	TGTGCCAGCTCACGATCTACCTGGGGTGCGGCGGATGAGCAGTTCTTC
-	-	TRBV7-2	TRBJ1-6	CASSLGTQGGLPLHF	TGTGCCAGCAGCTTAGGGACCCAGGGAGGGCTTCCCCTCCACTTT
TRBD2	-	TRBV18	TRBJ2-7	CASSLNGGGPEEQYF	TGTGCCAGCTCACTTAATGGGGGAGGGCCTGAAGAGCAGTACTTC
TRBD1	-	TRBV3-1/TRBV3-2	TRBJ1-4	CASSQDYAGGVEKLFF	TGTGCCAGCAGCCAAGATTATGCAGGGGGGGTTGAAAAACTGTTTTTT
TRBD1	-	TRBV20-1	TRBJ2-6	CSASSGTEISGANVLTF	TGCAGTGCTAGTTCCGGGACAGAAATCTCTGGGGCCAACGTCCTGACTTTC
TRBD1	-	TRBV7-6	TRBJ1-4	CASSLDRELFF	TGTGCCAGCAGCTTGGACAGGGAACTGTTTTTT
-	-	TRBV24-1	TRBJ2-5	CATSDGGQETQYF	TGTGCCACCAGTGATGGGGGTCAAGAGACCCAGTACTTC
-	once	TRBV28	TRBJ2-7	CASEGGGAYEQYF	TGTGCCAGCGAGGGGGGAGGAGCGTACGAGCAGTACTTC
TRBD2	-	TRBV9	TRBJ2-7	CASSVGGFGGSTHEQYF	TGTGCCAGCAGCGTAGGAGGTTTTGGCGGGAGCACCCACGAGCAGTACTTC
-	once	TRBV29-1	TRBJ1-2	CSVGGRESGYTF	TGCAGCGTTGGGGGCAGGGAGAGTGGCTACACCTTC
-	-	TRBV9	TRBJ1-4	CASSVGGLTNEKLFF	TGTGCCAGCAGCGTAGGAGGGCTCACTAATGAAAAACTGTTTTTT
TRBD1	-	TRBV20-1	TRBJ1-2	CSATTGDGYTF	TGCAGTGCCACGACAGGGGATGGCTACACCTTC
-	-	TRBV29-1	TRBJ1-1	CSVRGEVSDTEAFF	TGCAGCGTTCGCGGGGAAGTTTCGGACACTGAAGCTTTCTTT
TRBD1	-	TRBV7-9	TRBJ2-1	CASSHGTAYNEQFF	TGTGCCAGCAGCCACGGGACAGCTTACAATGAGCAGTTCTTC
-	few	TRBV7-9	TRBJ1-1	CASSLAAVGNTEAFF	TGTGCCAGCAGCTTAGCGGCAGTTGGGAACACTGAAGCTTTCTTT
-	-	TRBV7-6	TRBJ2-3	CASSPRSDTQYF	TGTGCCAGCAGCCCAAGGTCAGATACGCAGTATTTT
-	medium-sized	TRBV3-1/TRBV3-2	TRBJ1-4	CASSFRYEKLFF	TGTGCCAGCAGCTTCAGGTACGAAAAACTGTTTTTT
-	-	TRBV4-1	TRBJ2-6	CASSLLHRVSGANVLTF	TGCGCCAGCAGCCTCCTGCACAGGGTCTCTGGGGCCAACGTCCTGACTTTC
TRBD1	-	TRBV2	TRBJ2-5	CASSPTGNFETQYF	TGTGCCAGCAGTCCGACAGGGAATTTCGAGACCCAGTACTTC
-	-	TRBV6-5	TRBJ2-7	CALPQGGGDYEQYF	TGTGCCCTACCCCAGGGAGGCGGAGACTACGAGCAGTACTTC
TRBD1	-	TRBV29-1	TRBJ1-2	CSVDSRGRDGYTF	TGCAGCGTTGACTCGAGGGGGCGCGATGGCTACACCTTC
-	-	TRBV9	TRBJ2-2	CASSVAINTGELFF	TGTGCCAGCAGCGTAGCCATAAACACCGGGGAGCTGTTTTTT
TRBD2	-	TRBV5-6	TRBJ2-3	CASSAGGLTDTQYF	TGTGCCAGCAGTGCGGGGGGTTTAACAGATACGCAGTATTTT
-	-	TRBV1	TRBJ1-1	CTSSLHLGTEAFF	TGCACCAGCAGCCTTCACCTAGGCACTGAAGCTTTCTTT
-	-	TRBV7-2	TRBJ1-1	CASSLVKNTEAFF	TGTGCCAGCAGCTTAGTCAAGAACACTGAAGCTTTCTTT
-	few	TRBV2	TRBJ2-6	CASTGFPGANVLTF	TGTGCCAGCACGGGATTCCCGGGGGCCAACGTCCTGACTTTC
-	-	TRBV12-3/TRBV12-4	TRBJ2-3	CASSLLRDTQYF	TGTGCCAGCAGTTTATTGAGAGATACGCAGTATTTT
TRBD2	-	TRBV7-8	TRBJ2-3	CASSLRDYTSTDTQYF	TGTGCCAGCAGCCTAAGGGACTACACTAGCACAGATACGCAGTATTTT
TRBD2	once	TRBV10-3	TRBJ2-1	CAISAGGSLFF	TGTGCCATCAGTGCGGGAGGGTCGCTGTTCTTC
-	-	TRBV5-1	TRBJ1-2	CASSYQGLGYGYTF	TGCGCCAGCAGCTACCAGGGGTTGGGCTATGGCTACACCTTC
-	-	TRBV7-6	TRBJ2-5	CASSLEVASRETQYF	TGTGCCAGCAGCTTAGAGGTCGCCAGCCGGGAGACCCAGTACTTC
-	-	TRBV3-1/TRBV3-2	TRBJ2-5	CASSPGGAFLGLETQYF	TGTGCCAGCAGCCCCGGAGGTGCCTTTCTGGGGTTGGAGACCCAGTACTTC
-	-	TRBV5-4	TRBJ2-7	CASSLEALGPYEQYF	TGTGCCAGCAGCTTGGAGGCACTGGGACCCTACGAGCAGTACTTC
-	-	TRBV9	TRBJ2-3	CASSVTGSTDTQYF	TGTGCCAGCAGCGTAACCGGTAGCACAGATACGCAGTATTTT